One sample yielded the 25 T cell receptor beta chains listed below, sequenced in a study of cytomegalovirus exposure and HLA in healthy donors. Both 60 Vbeta primers and 13 Jbeta primers went into the PCR. The method was immunoSEQ multiplex PCR; TCRdb's version includes in-frame clones alone and lacks a portion of them. The repertoire table contains approximately 92,000 clones. Sequencing used PBMCs. Source of these receptors: a woman aged 25 to 39 in good health and CMV-seronegative.

The V gene is TRBV6-5, the J gene TRBJ1-5, with TRBD1 matching 7 bases. After removal of 0 bases from V and 2 bases from J, the junction contained 1 base not matched to a gene. The CDR3 contains 15 residues. Germline CDR1 MNHEY, CDR2 SVGAGI. This chain's CDR3 is CASSYSTGRNQPQHF. CDR3 nucleotides: TGTGCCAGCAGTTACTCGACAGGGCGCAATCAGCCCCAGCATTTT.

V and J are TRBV4-1 and TRBJ2-5; possible D gene TRBD1, 6 bases. CDR1 and CDR2 (germline): MGHRA, YSYEKL. Trimming cost V 4 bases and J 2 bases, with 11 bases left between them. The CDR3 runs 14 residues. The CDR3 loop reads CASSRTEVQETQYF. CDR3 nucleotides: TGCGCCAGCAGCCGGACAGAAGTACAAGAGACCCAGTACTTC.

This rearrangement joins TRBV27 to TRBJ1-5; tentatively, D is TRBD1 (5 bases). Germline assignment: CDR1 MNHEY and CDR2 SMNVEV (reference sequence). Trimming took off 0 bases at V and 6 bases at J, with 15 bases between the two ends. This CDR3 region has 16 residues. CDR3 loop: CASSLSMGGRGQPQHF. The DNA for the CDR3 is TGTGCCAGCAGTTTATCGATGGGGGGAAGGGGTCAGCCCCAGCATTTT.

The CDR3 here is CASSDRAGQESNTGELFF. The CDR3 DNA sequence: TGTGCCAGCAGTGACCGAGCGGGGCAAGAGTCGAACACCGGGGAGCTGTTTTTT. The chain employs TRBV25-1 and TRBJ2-2; 7 bases are shared with TRBD2. Germline CDR1 reads MGHDK; CDR2 reads SYGVNS. J lost 0 bases, V lost 3 bases, and 10 bases had no gene match. The CDR3 is 18 residues long.

This chain links TRBV27 with TRBJ2-7; D is undetermined. Trimming cost V 10 bases and J 2 bases, with 6 bases left between them. CDR1 MNHEY and CDR2 SMNVEV come from the germline V gene (reference sequence). The CDR3 has 10 amino acids. Here the CDR3 reads CAKHPYEQYF. The CDR3, as DNA: TGTGCCAAGCACCCCTACGAGCAGTACTTC.

This chain connects TRBV13 to TRBJ2-7; D call uncertain. The ends were cut back, 5 bases at V and 4 bases at J, with 12 bases in the middle. Germline CDR1 PRHDT, CDR2 FYEKMQ (reference sequence). The CDR3 extends over 13 amino acids. The CDR3 sequence: CASSPRFEYEQYF. CDR3 coding DNA: TGTGCCAGCAGCCCCCGATTCGAGTACGAGCAGTACTTC.

The gene calls are TRBV5-8 and TRBJ2-5, with D perhaps TRBD1 (6 bases). CDR1 and CDR2 (germline): SGHTS, YDEGEE. Deletions cut 2 bases from V and 2 bases from J, with 7 bases between. There are 13 residues in the CDR3. CDR3 nucleotides: TGTGCCAGCAGCTTCGGACAGCAAGAGACCCAGTACTTC. It yields the protein CASSFGQQETQYF. Using reference TRBV5-8 and TRBJ2-5 for the parts outside the CDR3, the full variable domain is EAGVTQSPTHLIKTRGQQATLRCSPISGHTSVYWYQQALGLGLQFLLWYDEGEERNRGNFPPRFSGRQFPNYSSELNVNALELEDSALYLCASSFGQQETQYFGPGTRLLVL.

CDR3 coding DNA: TGCGCCAGCAGCTTGGAATCAGGGGGCGCCTACAATGAGCAGTTCTTC. Translating it yields CASSLESGGAYNEQFF. The rearrangement joins TRBV5-1 to TRBJ2-1; 8 bases are shared with TRBD1. V shed 0 bases, J shed 2 bases, and the junction held 4 bases outside the gene matches. The CDR3 has 16 amino acids. Germline values: CDR1 SGHRS, CDR2 YFSETQ.

The V gene is TRBV9, the J gene TRBJ2-1; perhaps TRBD1 as D (6 bases). This CDR3 is 13 amino acids long. Per the germline V gene, CDR1 is SGDLS and CDR2 is YYNGEE. Trimming left V 6 bases short and J 5 bases short, with 12 bases between. The CDR3 loop reads CASNPGGHNEQFF. The DNA of the CDR3 is TGTGCCAGCAACCCTGGGGGCCACAATGAGCAGTTCTTC.

V gene TRBV4-2 combines with J gene TRBJ2-2; D is undetermined. V gave up 0 bases and J gave up 5 bases, with 10 bases separating them. Per germline, CDR1 LGHNA and CDR2 YNFKEQ. The CDR3 spans 15 residues. CDR3 residues: CASSQDRLPTGELFF. In DNA form, the CDR3 reads TGTGCCAGCAGCCAAGATAGACTCCCGACCGGGGAGCTGTTTTTT.

The chain recombines TRBV7-2 with TRBJ2-7; D might be TRBD1 (6 bases). From germline, CDR1 is SGHTA and CDR2 FQGNSA. V was cut by 4 bases and J by 3 bases, with 10 bases left in between. This CDR3 is built from 13 residues. This CDR3 is CASSSRDNYEQYF. The CDR3 DNA is TGTGCCAGCAGCTCCCGGGACAACTACGAGCAGTACTTC.

The chain has TRBV21-1 and TRBJ1-5. TRBV21-1 is a pseudogene locus. The CDR3 sequence is 16 residues long. The CDR3 DNA follows: TGTGCCAGCAGCATAGACATGGAGGGGCGCAATCAGCCCCAGCATTTT. It encodes CASSIDMEGRNQPQHF.

This chain links TRBV18 with TRBJ2-5, with TRBD2 identical over 14 bases. The CDR3 totals 19 residues. The V and J ends lost 2 bases and 0 bases, in that order; junction bases with no gene match: 8. Per the germline V gene, CDR1 is KGHSH and CDR2 is LQKENI. The CDR3 sequence is CASSPSGTSGGLYQETQYF. The DNA for the CDR3 is TGTGCCAGCTCACCATCCGGGACTAGCGGGGGCCTGTACCAAGAGACCCAGTACTTC.

The chain is built from TRBV6-6 and TRBJ1-3; D might be TRBD1 (5 bases). This CDR3 contains 16 residues. The V and J ends lost 5 bases and 0 bases respectively, with 14 bases between them. Germline values: CDR1 MNHNY, CDR2 SVGAGI (reference sequence). CDR3 DNA sequence: TGTGCCAGCAGTCCCTTAAGGGGTCGCTCTGGAAACACCATATATTTT. Protein: CASSPLRGRSGNTIYF.

The rearrangement links TRBV29-1 to TRBJ2-7, with D tentatively TRBD2 (5 bases). Trimming stripped 5 bases from V and 4 bases from J, with 18 bases between. CDR3 size: 14 residues. Germline V CDR1 and CDR2: SQVTM, ANQGSEA. CDR3: CSVYDGESVYEQYF. The CDR3 nucleotides read TGCAGCGTTTATGATGGGGAGTCCGTGTACGAGCAGTACTTC.

The chain recombines TRBV7-2 with TRBJ1-4; D call uncertain. Trimming removed 6 bases at V and 7 bases at J, with 18 bases between. The V gene's germline CDR1 is SGHTA and CDR2 FQGNSA. The CDR3 extends over 15 amino acids. For the CDR3, the DNA is TGTGCCAGCAGTATTAACTCCGGGTTCGGTGAAAAACTGTTTTTT. Translating it yields CASSINSGFGEKLFF.

This sequence joins TRBV7-6 and TRBJ1-5; 8 nucleotides align to TRBD1. After removal of 6 bases from V and 7 bases from J, the junction contained 5 bases not matched to a gene. This CDR3 contains 13 residues. Germline values: CDR1 SGHVS, CDR2 FNYEAQ. The CDR3 DNA reads TGTGCCAGCAGTACCACAGGGGGGCAGCCCCAGCATTTT. Protein sequence: CASSTTGGQPQHF.

This chain joins TRBV15 and TRBJ2-5; possibly TRBD1 for D (5 bases). The end of the DNA is better explained by TRBJ2-7, so the J call may be wrong. Germline-derived CDR1 and CDR2 are LNHNV and YYDKDF (reference sequence). This CDR3 has 15 amino acids. Here the CDR3 reads CATSRDLTGWNEQYF. In nucleotides, the CDR3 is TGTGCCACCAGCAGAGATTTAACAGGCTGGAACGAGCAGTACTTC.

The gene calls are TRBV5-1 and TRBJ1-2; D is ambiguous. Trimming pared 0 bases from V and 2 bases from J, leaving 11 bases between. From germline, CDR1 is SGHRS and CDR2 YFSETQ. The CDR3 length is 15 residues. CDR3 residues: CASSLGAGGNYGYTF. In DNA form, the CDR3 reads TGCGCCAGCAGCTTGGGGGCGGGAGGAAACTATGGCTACACCTTC.

The chain joins TRBV6-4 to TRBJ1-4, with 8 positions matching TRBD1. The CDR3 has 14 amino acids. V shed 2 bases, J shed 7 bases, and the junction held 3 bases outside the gene matches. Germline V gene lookup returns CDR1 MRHNA and CDR2 SNTAGT. Here the CDR3 reads CASSDETGAEKLFF. Here the CDR3 DNA reads TGTGCCAGCAGTGACGAGACAGGGGCTGAAAAACTGTTTTTT.

The chain recombines TRBV19 with TRBJ2-1; perhaps TRBD2 as D (6 bases). With 5 bases removed from V and 0 bases from J, the gap between germline ends came to 11 bases. Germline V gene sequence: CDR1 LNHDA, CDR2 SQIVND (reference sequence). The CDR3 sequence is 15 residues long. CDR3 coding DNA: TGTGCCAGTAGTCCTCGGGGGTCCTCCTACAATGAGCAGTTCTTC. Translation: CASSPRGSSYNEQFF.

The J gene is TRBJ2-7, the V gene TRBV12-5; D call uncertain. CDR1 and CDR2 from the germline V gene are LGHNT and FRNRAP. The V end lost 8 bases, the J end lost 0 bases, and 11 bases lay between the germline ends. This CDR3 is built from 13 residues. Here the CDR3 reads CASSSRSSYEQYF. The CDR3 DNA reads TGTGCTAGTAGTTCTCGGAGCTCCTACGAGCAGTACTTC.

V and J are TRBV5-1 and TRBJ1-1; D may be TRBD1 (6 bases). The V end lost 3 bases, the J end lost 4 bases, and 13 bases lay between the germline ends. Germline CDR1 and CDR2: SGHRS and YFSETQ. CDR3 length: 14 residues. The chain's CDR3 is CASSYSVQGTEAFF. The CDR3 nucleotides read TGCGCCAGCAGCTATAGCGTACAGGGCACTGAAGCTTTCTTT.

Comments on this clone: The sample has other DNA sequences that encode this CDR3 too. V and J are TRBV11-3 and TRBJ2-7; D may be TRBD1 (6 bases). Deletions cut 0 bases from V and 3 bases from J, with 6 bases between. Germline V gene data show CDR1 as SGHNT and CDR2 as YENEEA. CDR3 size: 13 residues. The CDR3 spells CASSLDRGYEQYF. The CDR3 coding sequence is TGTGCCAGCAGCTTAGACAGGGGCTACGAGCAGTACTTC.

The rearrangement joins TRBV7-9 to TRBJ2-7, with 7 bases identical to TRBD1. CDR1 and CDR2 from the germline V gene are SEHNR and FQNEAQ (reference sequence). The junction had 9 bases not matched to a gene; V was cut back by 4 bases and J by 3 bases. This CDR3 is built from 15 residues. The CDR3 DNA reads TGTGCCAGCAGCTCAACCACAGGGGCGAACTACGAGCAGTACTTC. Amino acid sequence: CASSSTTGANYEQYF.